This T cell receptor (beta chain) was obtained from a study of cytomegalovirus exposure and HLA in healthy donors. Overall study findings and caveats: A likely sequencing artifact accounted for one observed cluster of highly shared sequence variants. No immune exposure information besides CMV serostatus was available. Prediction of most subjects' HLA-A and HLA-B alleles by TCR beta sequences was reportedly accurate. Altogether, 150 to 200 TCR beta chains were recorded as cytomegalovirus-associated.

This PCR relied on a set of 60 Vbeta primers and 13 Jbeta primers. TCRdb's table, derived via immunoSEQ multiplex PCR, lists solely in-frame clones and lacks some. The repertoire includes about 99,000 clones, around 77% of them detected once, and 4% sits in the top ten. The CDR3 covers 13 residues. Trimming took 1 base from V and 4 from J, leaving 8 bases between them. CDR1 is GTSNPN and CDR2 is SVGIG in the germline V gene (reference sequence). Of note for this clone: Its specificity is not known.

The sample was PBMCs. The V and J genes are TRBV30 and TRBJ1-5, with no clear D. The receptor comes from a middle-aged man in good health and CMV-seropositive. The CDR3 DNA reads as TGTGCCTGGAGTGGGGCTGCAAATCAGCCCCAGCATTTT. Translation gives CAWSGAANQPQHF.